This TCR beta chain originates from a study of shared clonotypes between healthy human individuals. Overall study: CD4 naive cells filled three plates per donor, CD4 memory three, CD8 naive two and CD8 memory one. Study-wide results and caveats: In this cohort, only blood was sampled, and tissue repertoires likely differ. Memory subsets generally showed smaller estimated richness than naive subsets did.

For this clone: Its specificity is not known.

The V segment lost 4 bases and the J segment 6 bases; nucleotides outside the gene matches: 5. Per germline, CDR1 LNHDA and CDR2 SQIVND (reference sequence). The CDR3 runs to 14 residues. Method: immunoSEQ multiplex PCR; TCRdb's copy keeps in-frame clones and lacks some. The sample includes about 600,000 clones, approximately 97% of them seen just once. Sequencing input: naive CD4+ T cells sorted from blood. Documented subset: CD45RA+ positively selected. V usage is TRBV19 and J usage is TRBJ2-3; 9 bases fit TRBD1. The clonotype originates from a woman in her 30s in good health. The CDR3 protein is CASSKRQGGDTQYF. The CDR3 DNA reads TGTGCCAGTAGTAAGCGACAGGGGGGCGATACGCAGTATTTT.